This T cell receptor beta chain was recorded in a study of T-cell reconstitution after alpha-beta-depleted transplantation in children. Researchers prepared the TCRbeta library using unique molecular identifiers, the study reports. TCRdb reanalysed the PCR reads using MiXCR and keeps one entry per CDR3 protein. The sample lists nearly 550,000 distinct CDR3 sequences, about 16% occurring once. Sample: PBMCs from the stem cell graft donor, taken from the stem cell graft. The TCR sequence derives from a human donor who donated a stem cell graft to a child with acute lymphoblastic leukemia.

The CDR3 DNA reads as TGTGCCAGCAGTGAAAGAGATCCATCCTCTGGAAACACCATATATTTT. It yields the protein CASSERDPSSGNTIYF. The V call is TRBV6-1, the J call TRBJ1-3; D ambiguous. CDR1 and CDR2 from the germline V gene are MNHNS and SASEGT. The CDR3 consists of 16 residues. Trimming pared 2 bases from V and 0 bases from J, leaving 11 bases between.